The following is a TCR beta chain sequence with its context. Its antigen is as yet unknown. These data come from a study of T-cell memory formation after mild COVID-19. The overall study: TCR clusters were mostly confined to one donor each.

CDR3 length: 14 residues. Trimming took off 8 bases at V and 0 bases at J, with 14 bases between the two ends. General study results and limits: Certain responding clones were present in pre-infection memory, suggesting participation of cross-reactive memory.

TCRdb passed the 5' RACE reads through MiXCR, listing each CDR3 protein once. The sample gives approximately 300,000 distinct CDR3 sequences, more than 15% of which show up once; roughly 22% is in the top ten. Sample: PBMCs or a T cell subset sorted from them (not recorded which). The clonotype originates from a man aged 18 to 30 who had mild COVID-19 (a few samples of this study predate the infection). Cell type and time point are not known. This rearrangement joins TRBV12-3 or TRBV12-4 to TRBJ2-7; D could derive from TRBD1 or TRBD2 (5 bases each). CDR3 loop: CASGLTAASYEQYF. CDR3 DNA sequence: TGTGCCAGCGGACTGACAGCAGCCTCCTACGAGCAGTACTTC.